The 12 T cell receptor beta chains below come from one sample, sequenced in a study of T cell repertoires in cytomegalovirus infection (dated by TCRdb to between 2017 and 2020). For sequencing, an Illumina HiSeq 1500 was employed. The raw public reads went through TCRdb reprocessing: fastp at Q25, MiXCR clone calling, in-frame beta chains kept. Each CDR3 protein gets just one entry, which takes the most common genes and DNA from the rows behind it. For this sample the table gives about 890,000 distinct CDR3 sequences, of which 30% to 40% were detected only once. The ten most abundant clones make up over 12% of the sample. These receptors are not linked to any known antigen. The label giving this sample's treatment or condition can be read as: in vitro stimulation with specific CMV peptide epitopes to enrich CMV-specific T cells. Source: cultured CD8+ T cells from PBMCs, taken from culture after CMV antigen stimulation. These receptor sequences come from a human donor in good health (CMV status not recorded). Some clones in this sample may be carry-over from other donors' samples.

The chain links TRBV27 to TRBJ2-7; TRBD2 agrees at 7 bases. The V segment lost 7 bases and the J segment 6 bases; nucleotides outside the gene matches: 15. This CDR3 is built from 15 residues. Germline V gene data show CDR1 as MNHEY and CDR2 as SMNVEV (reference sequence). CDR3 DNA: TGTGCCAGCAATGACCAGAGGACGGGCGGGGGCGAGCAGTACGTC. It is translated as CASNDQRTGGGEQYV.

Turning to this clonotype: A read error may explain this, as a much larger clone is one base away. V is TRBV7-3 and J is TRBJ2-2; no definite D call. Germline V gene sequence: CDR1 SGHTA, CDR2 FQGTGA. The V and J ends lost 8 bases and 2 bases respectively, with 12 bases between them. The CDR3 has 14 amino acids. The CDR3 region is CASRRQSNTGELFF. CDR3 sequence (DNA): TGTGCCAGCCGCCGCCAGAGCAACACCGGGGAGCTGTTTTTT.

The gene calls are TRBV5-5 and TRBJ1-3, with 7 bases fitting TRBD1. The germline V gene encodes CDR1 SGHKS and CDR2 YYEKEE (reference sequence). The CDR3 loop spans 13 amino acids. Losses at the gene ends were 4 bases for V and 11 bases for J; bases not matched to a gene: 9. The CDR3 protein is CASSLWTGRAIYF. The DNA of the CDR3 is TGTGCCAGCAGCCTTTGGACAGGCCGGGCCATATATTTT.

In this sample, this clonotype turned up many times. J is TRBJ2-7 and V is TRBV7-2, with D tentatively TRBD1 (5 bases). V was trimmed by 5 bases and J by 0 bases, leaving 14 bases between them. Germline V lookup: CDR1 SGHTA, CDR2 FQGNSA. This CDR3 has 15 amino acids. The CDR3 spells CASSLEITGSYEQYV. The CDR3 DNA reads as TGTGCCAGCAGCCTGGAAATAACAGGCTCCTACGAGCAGTACGTC.

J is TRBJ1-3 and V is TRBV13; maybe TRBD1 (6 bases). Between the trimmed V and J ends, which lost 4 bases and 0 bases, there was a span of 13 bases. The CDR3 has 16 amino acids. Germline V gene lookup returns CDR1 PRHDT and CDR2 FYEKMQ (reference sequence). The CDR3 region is CASSSPRQASGNTIYF. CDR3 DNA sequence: TGTGCCAGCAGCTCACCCCGACAGGCCTCTGGAAACACCATATATTTT.

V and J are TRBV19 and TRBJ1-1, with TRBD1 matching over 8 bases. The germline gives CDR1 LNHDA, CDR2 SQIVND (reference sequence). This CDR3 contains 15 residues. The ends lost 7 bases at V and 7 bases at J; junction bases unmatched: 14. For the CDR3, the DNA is TGTGCCAGTATAGGGGTTCAGGGGGCCGGGGTTGAAGCTTTCTTT. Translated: CASIGVQGAGVEAFF.

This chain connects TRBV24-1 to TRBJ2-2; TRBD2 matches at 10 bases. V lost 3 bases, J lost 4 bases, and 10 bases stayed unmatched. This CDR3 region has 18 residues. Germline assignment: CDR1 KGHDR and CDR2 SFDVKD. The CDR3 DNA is TGTGCCACCAGTGATCGAGCGGGGGGGCCCTTCGGCACCGGGGAGCTGTTTTTT. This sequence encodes CATSDRAGGPFGTGELFF.

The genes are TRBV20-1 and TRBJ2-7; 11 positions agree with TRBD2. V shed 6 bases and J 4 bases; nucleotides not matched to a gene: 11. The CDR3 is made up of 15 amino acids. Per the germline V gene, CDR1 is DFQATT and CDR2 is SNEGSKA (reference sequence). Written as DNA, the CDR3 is TGCAGTGCCCCGGACAGACTAGCGGGAATATACGAGCAGTACGTC. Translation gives CSAPDRLAGIYEQYV.

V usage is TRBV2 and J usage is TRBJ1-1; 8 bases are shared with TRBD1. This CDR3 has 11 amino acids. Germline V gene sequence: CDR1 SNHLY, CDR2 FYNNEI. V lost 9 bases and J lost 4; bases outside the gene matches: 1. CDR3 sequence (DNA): TGTGCCAGGCAGGGGGCCACTGAAGCTTTCTTT. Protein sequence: CARQGATEAFF.

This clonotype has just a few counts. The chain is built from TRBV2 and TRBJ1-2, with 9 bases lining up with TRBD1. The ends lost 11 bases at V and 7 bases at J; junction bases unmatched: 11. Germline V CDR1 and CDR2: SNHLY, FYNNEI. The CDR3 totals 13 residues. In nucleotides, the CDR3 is TGTGCCTCCGTGACAGGGGGTAGTGGTGGCTACACCTTC. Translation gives CASVTGGSGGYTF.

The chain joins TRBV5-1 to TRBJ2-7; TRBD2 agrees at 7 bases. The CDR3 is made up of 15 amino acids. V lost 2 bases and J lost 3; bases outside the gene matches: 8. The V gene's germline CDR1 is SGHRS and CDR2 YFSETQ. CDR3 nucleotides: TGCGCCAGCAGCTTCCTACTTACTAGCGACTACGAGCAGTACTTC. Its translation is CASSFLLTSDYEQYF.

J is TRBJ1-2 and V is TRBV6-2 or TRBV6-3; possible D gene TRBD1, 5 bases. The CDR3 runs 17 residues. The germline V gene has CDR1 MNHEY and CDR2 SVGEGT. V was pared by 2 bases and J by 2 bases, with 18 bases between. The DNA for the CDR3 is TGTGCCAGCAGTTACAGAGGGGAACTTCCCATAAACTATGGCTACACCTTC. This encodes CASSYRGELPINYGYTF.